This is a list of T cell receptor beta chains from one sample in a study of T cells in Graves' hyperthyroidism and ophthalmopathy. TCRdb re-derived calls from the multiplex PCR reads in MiXCR, one entry per CDR3 protein. The sample carries fewer than 700,000 distinct CDR3 sequences, 15% to 20% recorded once. The sample taken for sequencing was blood. Source of these receptors: a woman in her 30s with Graves' hyperthyroidism. The CDR3 runs from the conserved cysteine through the conserved F or W. A D gene is named only where the DNA matches it firmly. Only part of the rows carry a size: once, few, many, or a class if the clone is expanded.

clone_size: few
v_call: TRBV20-1
d_call: -
j_call: TRBJ1-5
cdr3_nt: TGCAGTGCCAGAAAAACAGGGATCCAGCCCCAGCATTTT
cdr3_aa: CSARKTGIQPQHF

clone_size: many
v_call: TRBV4-1
d_call: TRBD1
j_call: TRBJ2-7
cdr3_nt: TGCGCCAGCAGCCCTTGGGACAGGGGATCCTACGAGCAGTACTTC
cdr3_aa: CASSPWDRGSYEQYF

clone_size: -
v_call: TRBV10-3
d_call: -
j_call: TRBJ1-6
cdr3_nt: TGTGCCATCAGGGACGGACAGAACTATAATTCACCCCTCCACTTT
cdr3_aa: CAIRDGQNYNSPLHF

clone_size: many
v_call: TRBV30
d_call: -
j_call: TRBJ1-3
cdr3_nt: TGTGCCTGGAGTGGGACAGTCTCTGGAAACACCATATATTTT
cdr3_aa: CAWSGTVSGNTIYF

clone_size: -
v_call: TRBV28
d_call: -
j_call: TRBJ2-3
cdr3_nt: TGTGCCAGCAAACGAGGCACAGATACGCAGTATTTT
cdr3_aa: CASKRGTDTQYF

clone_size: few
v_call: TRBV28
d_call: TRBD1
j_call: TRBJ2-2
cdr3_nt: TGTGCCAGCAGTTCCGGACAGGTTTCTTACGGGGAGCTGTTTTTT
cdr3_aa: CASSSGQVSYGELFF

clone_size: many
v_call: TRBV2
d_call: -
j_call: TRBJ1-5
cdr3_nt: TGTGCCAGCAGCTTGGACAGCCTAAATCAGCCCCAGCATTTT
cdr3_aa: CASSLDSLNQPQHF

clone_size: -
v_call: TRBV10-1
d_call: -
j_call: TRBJ2-5
cdr3_nt: TGCGCCAGCAGTGACGACGAGGGAGAGACCCAGTACTTC
cdr3_aa: CASSDDEGETQYF

clone_size: few
v_call: TRBV7-9
d_call: TRBD1
j_call: TRBJ2-1
cdr3_nt: TGTGCCAGCAGCTCAGACGGAGGACAGGGGGCCCTTCATGAGCAGTTCTTC
cdr3_aa: CASSSDGGQGALHEQFF

clone_size: few
v_call: TRBV20-1
d_call: TRBD2
j_call: TRBJ2-3
cdr3_nt: TGCAGTGCTAGTATGGTGGGCGGGAGGGCCACAGATACGCAGTATTTT
cdr3_aa: CSASMVGGRATDTQYF

clone_size: -
v_call: TRBV11-2
d_call: -
j_call: TRBJ1-2
cdr3_nt: TGTGCCAGCAGCAACTACAGGGCGATTAAGTATGGCTACACCTTC
cdr3_aa: CASSNYRAIKYGYTF

clone_size: -
v_call: TRBV5-5
d_call: -
j_call: TRBJ1-6
cdr3_nt: TGTGCCAGCAGCCCCCAGTGGTCCAGAGATTCACCCCTCCACTTT
cdr3_aa: CASSPQWSRDSPLHF

clone_size: many
v_call: TRBV5-1
d_call: -
j_call: TRBJ2-1
cdr3_nt: TGCGCCAGCAGCTTGGGGGGGCCGGGAAATAAGGATGAGCAGTTCTTC
cdr3_aa: CASSLGGPGNKDEQFF

clone_size: many
v_call: TRBV28
d_call: TRBD1
j_call: TRBJ2-3
cdr3_nt: TGTGCCAGCAGTTTTATTGGAAGCCATCGACAGGGGGGCACAGATACGCAGTATTTT
cdr3_aa: CASSFIGSHRQGGTDTQYF

clone_size: many
v_call: TRBV6-2/TRBV6-3
d_call: -
j_call: TRBJ1-5
cdr3_nt: TGTGCCAGCAGTTACGCCGACGGGGGGCAGGTATGGAGCAATCAGCCCCAGCATTTT
cdr3_aa: CASSYADGGQVWSNQPQHF

clone_size: -
v_call: TRBV4-3
d_call: -
j_call: TRBJ2-7
cdr3_nt: TGCGCCAGCAGCCAAGGGACACAGGGATCCTACGAGCAGTACTTC
cdr3_aa: CASSQGTQGSYEQYF

clone_size: many
v_call: TRBV11-2
d_call: TRBD2
j_call: TRBJ2-1
cdr3_nt: TGTGCCAGCAGCCAACAACTAGCGGGTCTCTACAATGAGCAGTTCTTC
cdr3_aa: CASSQQLAGLYNEQFF

clone_size: many
v_call: TRBV20-1
d_call: TRBD1
j_call: TRBJ1-1
cdr3_nt: TGCAGTGCCCTAAAGGGACAGGGCGGTACTGAAGCTTTCTTT
cdr3_aa: CSALKGQGGTEAFF

clone_size: -
v_call: TRBV19
d_call: -
j_call: TRBJ2-1
cdr3_nt: TGTGCCAGTAGTGATCACAGGGCGCGGTTCAATGAGCAGTTCTTC
cdr3_aa: CASSDHRARFNEQFF

clone_size: -
v_call: TRBV3-1
d_call: TRBD1
j_call: TRBJ1-2
cdr3_nt: TGTGCCAGCAGCCCCTATGGACAGGGGGCAGCAATTAACTATGGCTACACCTTC
cdr3_aa: CASSPYGQGAAINYGYTF

clone_size: many
v_call: TRBV2
d_call: -
j_call: TRBJ2-7
cdr3_nt: TGTGCCAGCAGTGTGGTCGAGCAGTACTTC
cdr3_aa: CASSVVEQYF

clone_size: -
v_call: TRBV29-1
d_call: -
j_call: TRBJ1-3
cdr3_nt: TGCAGCGCTCGACCGGGGACGGTCTCTGGAAACACCATATATTTT
cdr3_aa: CSARPGTVSGNTIYF

clone_size: many
v_call: TRBV3-1
d_call: -
j_call: TRBJ2-3
cdr3_nt: TGTGCCAGCAGCCAAGGGGGGACGAGACGGAGGGCAGATACGCAGTATTTT
cdr3_aa: CASSQGGTRRRADTQYF

clone_size: many
v_call: TRBV28
d_call: TRBD2
j_call: TRBJ2-7
cdr3_nt: TGTGCCAGCAGTTTACCGGGAGGGCCGCAGTACGAGCAGTACTTC
cdr3_aa: CASSLPGGPQYEQYF

clone_size: many
v_call: TRBV28
d_call: -
j_call: TRBJ2-2
cdr3_nt: TGTGCCAGCACCGACCGATGGGGGAAGGGCACCGGGGAGCTGTTTTTT
cdr3_aa: CASTDRWGKGTGELFF

clone_size: many
v_call: TRBV11-2
d_call: -
j_call: TRBJ2-7
cdr3_nt: TGTGCCAGCAGCTTAGATCGGACAGTCCCCTACGAGCAGTACTTC
cdr3_aa: CASSLDRTVPYEQYF

clone_size: many
v_call: TRBV7-2
d_call: TRBD2
j_call: TRBJ2-3
cdr3_nt: TGTGCCAGCAGCCGACAAGCGGGAGTTGTCACAGATACGCAGTATTTT
cdr3_aa: CASSRQAGVVTDTQYF

clone_size: few
v_call: TRBV5-1
d_call: TRBD2
j_call: TRBJ2-1
cdr3_nt: TGCGCCAGCAGCCGGGGAGGGCAGACCAACAATGAGCAGTTCTTC
cdr3_aa: CASSRGGQTNNEQFF